These 24 T cell receptor beta chains were sequenced from one sample in a study of T-cell memory formation after mild COVID-19. TCRdb analysed the 5' RACE reads with MiXCR anew, one entry per CDR3 protein. Of 450,000 to 700,000 distinct CDR3 sequences in the sample, roughly 18% were seen once. The sample consisted of PBMCs or a T cell subset sorted from them (not recorded which). The receptors were gathered from an adult woman who had mild COVID-19 (a few samples of this study predate the infection). Cell type and time point are not known.

V is TRBV21-1 and J is TRBJ2-7; the table's TRBD1 call for D was not verified on the DNA. TRBV21-1 corresponds to a pseudogene. This CDR3 is built from 20 residues. The CDR3 region is CASSKDSGGTGASSSYEQYF. In DNA, the CDR3 is TGTGCCAGCAGCAAAGATTCGGGAGGGACAGGGGCGTCCAGCTCCTACGAGCAGTACTTC.

This chain uses TRBV5-6 with TRBJ2-7, with 12 bases lining up with TRBD1. Per germline, CDR1 SGHDT and CDR2 YYEEEE. The V gene end was trimmed by 4 bases and the J gene end by 4 bases; junction bases not matched to a gene: 9. CDR3 length: 16 residues. CDR3 loop: CASSPGTGGAGYEQYF. In DNA form, the CDR3 reads TGTGCCAGCAGCCCCGGGACAGGGGGCGCCGGGTACGAGCAGTACTTC.

The chain uses TRBV12-3 or TRBV12-4 and TRBJ2-3; 10 nucleotides line up with TRBD2. V lost 5 bases, J lost 3 bases, and 11 bases stayed unmatched. This CDR3 comprises 17 residues. CDR3 nucleotides: TGTGCCAGCAGTGGAGCGGGAGGGCCTTTTAGGACAGATACGCAGTATTTT. Protein sequence: CASSGAGGPFRTDTQYF.

This clonotype was seen a handful of times. V and J are TRBV7-2 and TRBJ2-3; the D call may be TRBD1 or TRBD2 (6 bases each). V dropped 5 bases and J dropped 2 bases, with 20 bases sitting between them. Germline V lookup: CDR1 SGHTA, CDR2 FQGNSA. This CDR3 has 17 amino acids. CDR3 DNA sequence: TGTGCCAGCAGCCGAACGGGGGCTCTGATGCACACAGATACGCAGTATTTT. Protein product: CASSRTGALMHTDTQYF.

The V gene is TRBV19, the J gene TRBJ2-3, with TRBD2 matching over 8 bases. CDR1 and CDR2 from the germline V gene are LNHDA and SQIVND (reference sequence). The trim removed 7 bases at V and 0 bases at J, leaving 6 bases unmatched. The CDR3 sequence is 15 residues long. The CDR3: CASTGRAASTDTQYF. CDR3 bases: TGTGCCAGTACCGGGAGGGCAGCTAGCACAGATACGCAGTATTTT.

This clonotype turned up a few times. CDR3 loop: CASSLHLAGETGELFF. The CDR3 coding sequence is TGTGCCAGCAGTCTCCACTTAGCGGGTGAAACCGGGGAGCTGTTTTTT. The genes are TRBV6-6 and TRBJ2-2; TRBD2 agrees at 7 bases. V trimming: 5 bases; J trimming: 5 bases; junction bases outside the gene matches: 11. Germline CDR1 MNHNY, CDR2 SVGAGI (reference sequence). This CDR3 comprises 16 residues.

This clonotype was detected a few times. This chain uses TRBV7-2 with TRBJ1-1; 7 positions match TRBD1. Germline-derived CDR1 and CDR2 are SGHTA and FQGNSA. V was clipped by 6 bases and J by 0 bases; unmatched bases: 10. The CDR3 covers 16 residues. CDR3 bases: TGTGCCAGCAGAAACCGACAGGGCCCCGTGAACACTGAAGCTTTCTTT. Residues: CASRNRQGPVNTEAFF.

V gene TRBV7-9 combines with J gene TRBJ1-2; D is unclear. The germline CDR1 and CDR2 sequences are SEHNR and FQNEAQ (reference sequence). Trimming cost V 5 bases and J 6 bases, with 22 bases left between them. This CDR3 contains 16 residues. The CDR3 nucleotides read TGTGCCAGCAGCAAACAACTAGGGCGGATGTGGAATGGCTACACCTTC. Protein product: CASSKQLGRMWNGYTF.

The rearrangement uses TRBV11-3 and TRBJ2-3; 7 bases are a match to TRBD1. The CDR3 is 16 amino acids. Germline V lookup: CDR1 SGHNT, CDR2 YENEEA. V dropped 5 bases and J dropped 4; count of bases not matched to a gene: 12. Here the CDR3 DNA reads TGTGCCAGCAGCCCCAGGCTAGGGACAGCTTCAGATACGCAGTATTTT. It translates to CASSPRLGTASDTQYF.

V usage is TRBV7-9 and J usage is TRBJ2-3; TRBD1 is a possible D gene (6 bases). CDR1 is SEHNR, CDR2 FQNEAQ, per germline (reference sequence). The length of the CDR3 is 14 residues. V was cut by 5 bases and J by 5 bases, with 14 bases left in between. The CDR3 loop reads CASSARTEGDTQYF. The DNA for the CDR3 is TGTGCCAGCAGCGCTCGGACAGAGGGAGATACGCAGTATTTT.

Only a few counts were recorded for this clonotype. The chain combines TRBV24-1 with TRBJ1-2; D ambiguous. The CDR3 consists of 14 residues. The V gene's germline CDR1 is KGHDR and CDR2 SFDVKD. Trimming left V 2 bases short and J 8 bases short, with 14 bases between. CDR3: CATSDSTDTAGYTF. The CDR3 DNA reads TGTGCCACCAGTGATTCGACGGATACTGCGGGCTACACCTTC.

The chain links TRBV5-4 to TRBJ2-7; D is possibly TRBD1 or TRBD2 (5 bases each). The CDR3 consists of 14 residues. V dropped 1 base and J dropped 6 bases, with 14 bases sitting between them. Germline values: CDR1 SGHNT, CDR2 YYREEE (reference sequence). This chain's CDR3 is CASSLLGSGREQYF. CDR3 sequence (DNA): TGTGCCAGCAGCTTGCTGGGATCGGGGCGCGAGCAGTACTTC. Complete variable domain (other parts from reference TRBV5-4 and TRBJ2-7): ETGVTQSPTHLIKTRGQQVTLRCSSQSGHNTVSWYQQALGQGPQFIFQYYREEENGRGNFPPRFSGLQFPNYSSELNVNALELDDSALYLCASSLLGSGREQYFGPGTRLTVT.

This clonotype was seen more than once but under ten times. The V call is TRBV20-1, the J call TRBJ2-1; tentatively, D is TRBD1 or TRBD2 (6 bases each). V was trimmed by 3 bases and J by 2 bases, leaving 14 bases between them. The CDR3 consists of 15 residues. From germline, CDR1 is DFQATT and CDR2 SNEGSKA (reference sequence). CDR3 coding DNA: TGCAGTGCTAGGAGAGGGGGAGGCACCTACAATGAGCAGTTCTTC. It yields the protein CSARRGGGTYNEQFF.

This clonotype was detected a few times. Here the CDR3 reads CASSGTGFNEQFF. The CDR3, as DNA: TGTGCCAGCAGCGGGACAGGGTTCAATGAGCAGTTCTTC. The chain couples TRBV7-2 to TRBJ2-1; 9 nucleotides line up with TRBD1. The CDR3 covers 13 residues. With 5 bases clipped from V and 6 bases from J, the junction kept 2 bases outside the gene matches. Germline V gene data show CDR1 as SGHTA and CDR2 as FQGNSA.

The gene calls are TRBV6-1 and TRBJ2-5, with D perhaps matching TRBD2 (5 bases). Germline V gives CDR1 MNHNS, CDR2 SASEGT. Trimming cost V 6 bases and J 3 bases, with 11 bases left between them. This CDR3 has 13 amino acids. DNA for the CDR3: TGTGCCAGCAGACTTGGGGAGAAAGAGACCCAGTACTTC. Protein sequence: CASRLGEKETQYF.

This clonotype was seen a handful of times. The chain joins TRBV11-2 to TRBJ1-6, with a tentative D call TRBD1 (6 bases). Trimming cost V 2 bases and J 2 bases, with 7 bases left between them. Germline V CDR1 and CDR2: SGHAT, FQNNGV. The CDR3 contains 15 residues. CDR3 residues: CASSLRGTYNSPLHF. CDR3 nucleotide sequence: TGTGCCAGCAGCTTAAGGGGGACCTATAATTCACCCCTCCACTTT.

The chain carries TRBV19 and TRBJ2-7; the match to TRBD1 covers 12 bases. Per the germline V gene, CDR1 is LNHDA and CDR2 is SQIVND (reference sequence). Trimming removed 5 bases from V and 5 bases from J; junction bases left unmatched: 7. The CDR3 is 15 residues long. CDR3 sequence reads: CASSGRDRGLNEQYF. Here the CDR3 DNA reads TGTGCCAGTAGTGGCCGGGACAGGGGGCTGAACGAGCAGTACTTC. The variable domain in full, completed from reference TRBV19 and TRBJ2-7, reads DGGITQSPKYLFRKEGQNVTLSCEQNLNHDAMYWYRQDPGQGLRLIYYSQIVNDFQKGDIAEGYSVSREKKESFPLTVTSAQKNPTAFYLCASSGRDRGLNEQYFGPGTRLTVT.

The rearrangement uses TRBV2 and TRBJ2-2, with unresolved D. V lost 2 bases and J lost 6, with 13 bases in between. The germline V gene has CDR1 SNHLY and CDR2 FYNNEI. The CDR3 runs 15 residues. The CDR3 DNA reads TGTGCCAGCAGTGAAAACGAGAGATCCCCCGGGGAGCTGTTTTTT. It yields the protein CASSENERSPGELFF.

The rearrangement links TRBV20-1 to TRBJ2-5, with TRBD2 as a possible D gene (6 bases). From germline, CDR1 is DFQATT and CDR2 SNEGSKA (reference sequence). V shed 3 bases and J shed 5 bases, with 16 bases lying between them. The CDR3 contains 14 residues. CDR3 DNA sequence: TGCAGTGCTAGTGGCGGGGCGGAGGGTGAGACCCAGTACTTC. Amino acids: CSASGGAEGETQYF.

Of note for this clonotype: The junction differs from germline at one of its ends, possibly a read error. The CDR3 region is CASSYIRTSGQETQYF. Written as DNA, the CDR3 is TGTGCTAGCAGCTACATAAGGACTAGCGGCCAAGAGACCCAGTACTTC. This chain links TRBV7-7 with TRBJ2-5; 10 positions match TRBD2. CDR3 length equals 16 residues. Germline V gives CDR1 SSHAT, CDR2 FNYEAQ (reference sequence).

This clonotype has at least ten counts. This rearrangement joins TRBV5-6 to TRBJ2-2; no clear D. Germline V lookup: CDR1 SGHDT, CDR2 YYEEEE. The V and J ends lost 0 bases and 0 bases respectively, with 9 bases between them. This CDR3 is built from 16 residues. CDR3 in DNA: TGTGCCAGCAGCTTGGGATCAGGAGCGAACACCGGGGAGCTGTTTTTT. Its translation is CASSLGSGANTGELFF.

The chain employs TRBV30 and TRBJ2-7; no firm D call. Germline V gene lookup returns CDR1 GTSNPN and CDR2 SVGIG (reference sequence). The CDR3 has 11 residues. Trimming left V 3 bases short and J 5 bases short, with 8 bases between. The CDR3 sequence: CAWSGQDEQYF. Here the CDR3 DNA reads TGTGCCTGGAGCGGGCAGGACGAGCAGTACTTC.

This clonotype was recorded a few times. The chain carries TRBV7-3 and TRBJ1-1, with TRBD1 as a possible D gene (5 bases). Per germline, CDR1 SGHTA and CDR2 FQGTGA. V lost 4 bases and J 8 bases, leaving 11 bases between the germline ends. This CDR3 has 12 amino acids. Written as DNA, the CDR3 is TGTGCCAGCAGCTCCTTTGACAGAGAAGCTTTCTTT. Protein: CASSSFDREAFF.

This clonotype has only a few counts. The rearrangement links TRBV10-3 to TRBJ2-2; D is ambiguous. Trimming stripped 6 bases from V and 6 bases from J, with 8 bases between. Germline CDR1 ENHRY, CDR2 SYGVKD. The CDR3 contains 12 residues. CDR3 bases: TGTGCCATCAGGCAGGCCGCCGGGGAGCTGTTTTTT. Its protein is CAIRQAAGELFF.